The 22 T cell receptor beta chains given below trace back to one sample, sequenced in a study of T-cell memory formation after mild COVID-19. MiXCR was run by TCRdb on the 5' RACE reads, yielding one entry per CDR3 protein. The sample lists about 350,000 distinct CDR3 sequences, roughly 13% occurring once. The specimen sequenced was PBMCs or a T cell subset sorted from them (not recorded which). These TCRs come from a man between 18 and 29 years old who had mild COVID-19 (a few samples of this study predate the infection). Cell type and time point are not known.

This sequence joins TRBV7-6 and TRBJ2-1; 10 bases are shared with TRBD2. The CDR3 is 14 residues long. The germline CDR1 and CDR2 sequences are SGHVS and FNYEAQ. The V segment lost 4 bases and the J segment 6 bases; nucleotides outside the gene matches: 3. The DNA of the CDR3 is TGTGCCAGCAGCTCCCAGCGGGGGGGCAATGAGCAGTTCTTC. This gives the protein CASSSQRGGNEQFF.

In this sample, this clonotype turned up many times. The V and J genes are TRBV5-4 and TRBJ2-7; 7 bases fit TRBD1. V was pared by 0 bases and J by 5 bases, with 11 bases of the junction left unmatched. The CDR3 totals 16 residues. The germline gives CDR1 SGHNT, CDR2 YYREEE (reference sequence). For the CDR3, the DNA is TGTGCCAGCAGCTTGGCCCGGGACAGTCAGGTTAACGAGCAGTACTTC. Amino acids: CASSLARDSQVNEQYF.

This clonotype occurred many times. This chain joins TRBV5-1 and TRBJ2-5, with a tentative D call TRBD2 (6 bases). Per the germline V gene, CDR1 is SGHRS and CDR2 is YFSETQ. The CDR3 runs to 15 residues. V lost 0 bases to trimming and J lost 2 bases, with 11 bases between them. This CDR3 is CASSLDPGLQETQYF. For the CDR3, the DNA is TGCGCCAGCAGCTTGGACCCGGGACTTCAAGAGACCCAGTACTTC.

This clonotype has only a few counts. This chain links TRBV7-9 with TRBJ2-5; D is unresolved. Trimming shortened V by 2 bases and J by 1 base, and 5 bases separated the two germline ends. CDR1 and CDR2 from the germline V gene are SEHNR and FQNEAQ (reference sequence). CDR3 length equals 13 residues. This CDR3 is CASSLLAQETQYF. The DNA for the CDR3 is TGTGCCAGCAGCTTATTGGCCCAAGAGACCCAGTACTTC.

This clonotype was recorded at least ten times. The chain has TRBV9 and TRBJ1-1; the D gene is possibly TRBD1 (6 bases). The germline gives CDR1 SGDLS, CDR2 YYNGEE. Trimming took 0 bases from V and 3 from J, leaving 18 bases between them. The CDR3 is 17 amino acids. The CDR3 nucleotides are TGTGCCAGCAGCGTAGTAATCTTACAGGGTTTCGACACTGAAGCTTTCTTT. Translating gives CASSVVILQGFDTEAFF.

The chain carries TRBV6-6 and TRBJ1-2, with unresolved D. The V gene's germline CDR1 is MNHNY and CDR2 SVGAGI (reference sequence). CDR3 size: 19 residues. V lost 6 bases to trimming and J lost 2 bases, with 28 bases between them. This CDR3 reads CASRFPPQARHQLNYGYTF. The CDR3 DNA follows: TGTGCCAGCAGATTCCCCCCTCAGGCCAGGCATCAATTAAACTATGGCTACACCTTC.

This clonotype was counted many times. The chain employs TRBV11-2 and TRBJ2-7, with 8 positions matching TRBD2. V gave up 5 bases and J gave up 0 bases; unmatched junction bases: 6. CDR1 SGHAT and CDR2 FQNNGV come from the germline V gene. The CDR3 is 15 amino acids. This CDR3 is CASSRESGSSYEQYV. CDR3 nucleotide sequence: TGTGCCAGCAGCCGAGAAAGCGGGAGCTCCTACGAGCAGTACGTC.

This clonotype was observed a few times. The DNA for the CDR3 is TGCGCCAGCTGGGCTAGCGGGGGTAGCACAGATACGCAGTATTTT. Amino acids: CASWASGGSTDTQYF. The chain employs TRBV5-1 and TRBJ2-3; 10 nucleotides match TRBD2. Germline lookup yields CDR1 SGHRS and CDR2 YFSETQ. Germline trimming cut 7 bases from V and 0 bases from J; bases unmatched to any gene: 5. This CDR3 has 15 amino acids.

This clonotype came up many times. This rearrangement joins TRBV5-1 to TRBJ2-3; no definite D call. The germline V gene has CDR1 SGHRS and CDR2 YFSETQ. This CDR3 is built from 14 residues. V dropped 1 base and J dropped 0 bases, with 6 bases sitting between them. CDR3 loop: CASSLQSSTDTQYF. The CDR3 DNA reads as TGCGCCAGCAGCTTGCAATCTAGCACAGATACGCAGTATTTT.

This clonotype was seen repeatedly, ten times or more. CDR3 region: CASRGTKNNEQFF. DNA for the CDR3: TGTGCCAGCAGGGGGACTAAAAACAATGAGCAGTTCTTC. This chain links TRBV7-6 with TRBJ2-1; 7 bases match TRBD2. V shed 6 bases, J shed 5 bases, and the junction held 4 bases outside the gene matches. CDR3 length equals 13 residues. Looked up from germline, CDR1 is SGHVS and CDR2 is FNYEAQ.

The genes are TRBV6-5 and TRBJ1-2; 7 bases map to TRBD1. In germline, CDR1 is MNHEY, CDR2 SVGAGI. J was trimmed by 1 base and V by 6 bases; bases with no gene match: 5. This CDR3 has 14 residues. The chain's CDR3 is CASREGQYNYGYTF. The CDR3 bases are TGTGCCAGCAGGGAGGGACAGTATAACTATGGCTACACCTTC.

This clonotype was observed a few times. The gene calls are TRBV4-1 and TRBJ2-4; TRBD1 matches 10 bases. Germline loops: CDR1 MGHRA, CDR2 YSYEKL. The junction had 10 bases not matched to a gene; V was cut back by 8 bases and J by 6 bases. There are 15 residues in the CDR3. The CDR3, as DNA: TGCGCCAGCGCCAGGGACAGGGGATGGGGAAACATTCAGTACTTC. Translating it yields CASARDRGWGNIQYF.

This clonotype was found a few times. The V gene is TRBV2, the J gene TRBJ2-7; D gene uncertain. V dropped 7 bases and J dropped 3 bases, with 10 bases sitting between them. Germline CDR1 reads SNHLY; CDR2 reads FYNNEI. The CDR3 is 12 amino acids. CDR3 sequence (DNA): TGTGCCAGCACCCGAACCAACTACGAGCAGTACGTC. Translated: CASTRTNYEQYV.

This clonotype has at least ten counts. The chain is built from TRBV7-8 and TRBJ2-7, with D perhaps TRBD1 (8 bases). Trimming pared 1 base from V and 6 bases from J, leaving 16 bases between. Per germline, CDR1 SGHVS and CDR2 FQNEAQ. The CDR3 is made up of 15 amino acids. The CDR3 nucleotides read TGTGCCAGCAGCTTAGGCAGGGGGCGCGGGAGCGAGCAGTACGTC. Its translation is CASSLGRGRGSEQYV.

The chain recombines TRBV12-3 or TRBV12-4 with TRBJ1-6; 8 bases agree with TRBD1. CDR3 length equals 16 residues. J lost 3 bases, V lost 3 bases, and 4 bases had no gene match. The CDR3: CASSLGTGFYNSPLHF. The CDR3 coding sequence is TGTGCCAGCAGTTTGGGGACAGGCTTCTATAATTCACCCCTCCACTTT.

This clonotype was counted only a few times. The V call is TRBV4-1, the J call TRBJ1-2, with 8 positions matching TRBD1. Looked up from germline, CDR1 is MGHRA and CDR2 is YSYEKL. This CDR3 is built from 15 residues. With 1 base clipped from V and 8 bases from J, the junction kept 9 bases outside the gene matches. CDR3 sequence: CASSQAGQGRGGYTF. CDR3 nucleotide sequence: TGCGCCAGCAGCCAAGCCGGACAGGGAAGGGGAGGCTACACCTTC.

This clonotype was counted between two and nine times. This rearrangement joins TRBV7-8 to TRBJ1-4; 8 positions agree with TRBD1. The V gene's germline CDR1 is SGHVS and CDR2 FQNEAQ. The V gene end was trimmed by 5 bases and the J gene end by 3 bases; junction bases not matched to a gene: 5. The CDR3 is made up of 15 amino acids. This CDR3 reads CASSTGQGANEKLFF. The CDR3 nucleotides read TGTGCCAGCAGCACTGGACAGGGTGCTAATGAAAAACTGTTTTTT.

This clonotype was seen at least ten times. V and J are TRBV7-2 and TRBJ2-3, with D uncertain. V gave up 4 bases and J gave up 6 bases, with 8 bases separating them. The V gene's germline CDR1 is SGHTA and CDR2 FQGNSA. This CDR3 has 12 residues. CDR3 amino acids: CASSYLRDTQYF. DNA for the CDR3: TGTGCCAGCAGCTACCTTAGGGATACGCAGTATTTT.

In this sample, this clonotype turned up a few times. The CDR3 sequence: CASSQVGGETEAFF. The CDR3, as DNA: TGCGCCAGCAGCCAAGTGGGGGGGGAGACTGAAGCTTTCTTT. The chain joins TRBV4-3 to TRBJ1-1, with D perhaps TRBD1 (5 bases). The CDR3 contains 14 residues. V lost 1 base and J lost 5, with 11 bases in between. Germline V CDR1 and CDR2: LGHNA, YSLEER.

In this sample, this clonotype turned up a few times. The chain uses TRBV20-1 and TRBJ2-7; 8 bases are a match to TRBD2. V gave up 6 bases and J gave up 6 bases; unmatched junction bases: 7. CDR1 DFQATT and CDR2 SNEGSKA come from the germline V gene (reference sequence). The CDR3 sequence is 12 residues long. Written as DNA, the CDR3 is TGCAGTGCCCGAGGGAGCGGGGGCGAGCAGTACTTC. This encodes CSARGSGGEQYF.

The chain links TRBV25-1 to TRBJ2-7, with TRBD1 matching 7 bases. Germline assignment: CDR1 MGHDK and CDR2 SYGVNS. V lost 6 bases to trimming and J lost 6 bases; unmatched junction nucleotides: 8. CDR3 length: 13 amino acids. This CDR3 reads CASRSSTGSEQYF. CDR3 nucleotides: TGTGCCAGCAGGAGCTCGACAGGGAGCGAGCAGTACTTC.

This rearrangement joins TRBV18 to TRBJ2-3, with D perhaps TRBD2 (6 bases). Germline assignment: CDR1 KGHSH and CDR2 LQKENI. V lost 6 bases, J lost 2 bases, and 9 bases lay in between. The CDR3 length is 13 residues. CDR3 sequence (DNA): TGTGCCAGCTCGGGGGGATACACAGATACGCAGTATTTT. Translated, it gives CASSGGYTDTQYF.